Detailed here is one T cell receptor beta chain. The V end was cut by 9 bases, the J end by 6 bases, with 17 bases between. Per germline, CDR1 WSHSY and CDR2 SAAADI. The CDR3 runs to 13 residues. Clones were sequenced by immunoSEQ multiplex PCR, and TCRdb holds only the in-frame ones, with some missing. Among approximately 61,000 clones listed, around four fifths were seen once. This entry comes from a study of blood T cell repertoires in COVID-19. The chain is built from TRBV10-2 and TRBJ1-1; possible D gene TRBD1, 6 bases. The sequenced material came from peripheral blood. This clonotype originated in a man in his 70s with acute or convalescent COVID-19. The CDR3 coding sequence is TGCGCCAGTATAAGACAGGCCGGCGCTGAAGCTTTCTTT. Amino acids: CASIRQAGAEAFF.